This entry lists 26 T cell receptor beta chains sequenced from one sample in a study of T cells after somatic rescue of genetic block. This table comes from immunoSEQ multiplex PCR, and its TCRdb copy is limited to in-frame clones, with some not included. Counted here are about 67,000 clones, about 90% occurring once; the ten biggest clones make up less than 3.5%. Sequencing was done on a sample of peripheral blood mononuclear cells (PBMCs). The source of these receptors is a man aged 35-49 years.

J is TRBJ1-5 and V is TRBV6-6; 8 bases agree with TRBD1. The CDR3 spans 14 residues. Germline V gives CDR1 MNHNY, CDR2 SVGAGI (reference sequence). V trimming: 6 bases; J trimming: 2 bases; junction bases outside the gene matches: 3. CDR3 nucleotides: TGTGCCAGCAGGCACAGGGGGGGCAATCAGCCCCAGCATTTT. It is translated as CASRHRGGNQPQHF.

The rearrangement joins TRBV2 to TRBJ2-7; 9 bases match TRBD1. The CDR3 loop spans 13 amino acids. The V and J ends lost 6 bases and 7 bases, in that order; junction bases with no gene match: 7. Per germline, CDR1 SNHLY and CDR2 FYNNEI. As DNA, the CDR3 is TGTGCCAGCAGAGTACAGGGGGCGGGTGAGCAGTACTTC. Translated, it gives CASRVQGAGEQYF.

CDR3 DNA: TGTGCCAGCGGGCCGGGGGGTCTGACACATGAGCAGTTCTTC. Translation: CASGPGGLTHEQFF. V gene TRBV6-6 combines with J gene TRBJ2-1, with 7 bases identical to TRBD2. Looked up from germline, CDR1 is MNHNY and CDR2 is SVGAGI (reference sequence). J gave up 8 bases and V 8 bases, and 12 bases lay outside the gene matches. CDR3 length: 14 residues.

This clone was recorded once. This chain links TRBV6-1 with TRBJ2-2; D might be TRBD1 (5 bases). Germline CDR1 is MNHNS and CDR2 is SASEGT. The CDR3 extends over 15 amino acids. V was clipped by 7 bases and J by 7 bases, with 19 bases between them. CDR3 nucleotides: TGTGCCAGCACCAAAAGGGGCCAGCACAGCGGGGAGCTGTTTTTT. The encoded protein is CASTKRGQHSGELFF.

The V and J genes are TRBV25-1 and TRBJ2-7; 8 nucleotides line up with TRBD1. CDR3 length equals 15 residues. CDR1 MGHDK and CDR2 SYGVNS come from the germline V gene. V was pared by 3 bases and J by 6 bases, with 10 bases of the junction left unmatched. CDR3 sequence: CASSDPGQASGEQYF. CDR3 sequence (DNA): TGTGCCAGCAGTGATCCGGGACAGGCTTCTGGCGAGCAGTACTTC.

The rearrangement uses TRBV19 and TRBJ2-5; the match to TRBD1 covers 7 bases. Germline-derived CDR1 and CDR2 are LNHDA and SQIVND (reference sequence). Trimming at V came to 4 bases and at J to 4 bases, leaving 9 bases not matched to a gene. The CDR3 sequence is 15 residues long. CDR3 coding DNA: TGTGCCAGTAGTACGACAGGGATACGTAGAGAGACCCAGTACTTC. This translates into CASSTTGIRRETQYF.

For the CDR3, the DNA is TGTGCCATCAGTGTGGATCTAAAAGAGACCCAGTACTTC. Translation gives CAISVDLKETQYF. The V gene is TRBV10-3, the J gene TRBJ2-5; D remains unclear. In germline, CDR1 is ENHRY, CDR2 SYGVKD. Trimming pared 4 bases from V and 3 bases from J, leaving 9 bases between. The CDR3 is 13 amino acids.

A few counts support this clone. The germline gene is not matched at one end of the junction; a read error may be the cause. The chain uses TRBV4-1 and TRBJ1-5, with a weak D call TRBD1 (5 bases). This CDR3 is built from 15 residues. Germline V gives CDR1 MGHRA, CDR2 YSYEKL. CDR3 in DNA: TGCGCCAGCAGCCTCAGGGTTATTAGCGATCAGCCCCAGCATTTT. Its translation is CASSLRVISDQPQHF.

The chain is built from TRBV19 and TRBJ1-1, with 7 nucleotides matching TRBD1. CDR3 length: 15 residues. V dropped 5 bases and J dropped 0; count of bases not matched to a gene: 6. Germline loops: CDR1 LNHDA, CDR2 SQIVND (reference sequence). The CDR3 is CASSPGDSMNTEAFF. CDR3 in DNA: TGTGCCAGTAGTCCCGGGGACAGTATGAACACTGAAGCTTTCTTT.

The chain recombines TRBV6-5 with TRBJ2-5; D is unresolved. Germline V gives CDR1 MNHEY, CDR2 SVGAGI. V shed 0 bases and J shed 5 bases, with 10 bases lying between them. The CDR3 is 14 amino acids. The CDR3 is CASSYSWVAETQYF. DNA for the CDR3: TGTGCCAGCAGTTACTCGTGGGTTGCGGAGACCCAGTACTTC.

The CDR3 here is CASSLRGGTYEQYF. The CDR3 nucleotides read TGCGCCAGCAGCCTGCGGGGGGGGACCTACGAGCAGTACTTC. This rearrangement joins TRBV5-1 to TRBJ2-7; TRBD2 matches at 9 bases. V lost 4 bases to trimming and J lost 2 bases; unmatched junction nucleotides: 4. Germline V lookup: CDR1 SGHRS, CDR2 YFSETQ. The CDR3 spans 14 residues.

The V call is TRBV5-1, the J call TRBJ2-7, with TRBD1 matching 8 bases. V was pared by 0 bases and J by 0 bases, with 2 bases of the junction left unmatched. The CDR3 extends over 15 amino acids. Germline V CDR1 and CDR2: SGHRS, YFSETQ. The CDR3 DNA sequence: TGCGCCAGCAGCTTGGACGGGACAGGCTCCTACGAGCAGTACTTC. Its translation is CASSLDGTGSYEQYF.

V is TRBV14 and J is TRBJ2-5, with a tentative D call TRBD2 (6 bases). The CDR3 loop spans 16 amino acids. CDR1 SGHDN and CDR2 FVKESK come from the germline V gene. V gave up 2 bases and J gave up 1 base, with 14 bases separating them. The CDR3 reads CASSQRPGLGQETQYF. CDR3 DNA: TGTGCCAGCAGCCAACGTCCGGGACTCGGCCAAGAGACCCAGTACTTC.

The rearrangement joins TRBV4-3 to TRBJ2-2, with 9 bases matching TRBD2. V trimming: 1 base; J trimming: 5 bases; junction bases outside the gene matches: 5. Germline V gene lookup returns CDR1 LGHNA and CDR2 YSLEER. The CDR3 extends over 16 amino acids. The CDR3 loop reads CASSQGIAGETGELFF. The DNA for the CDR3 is TGCGCCAGCAGCCAAGGAATAGCGGGAGAGACCGGGGAGCTGTTTTTT.

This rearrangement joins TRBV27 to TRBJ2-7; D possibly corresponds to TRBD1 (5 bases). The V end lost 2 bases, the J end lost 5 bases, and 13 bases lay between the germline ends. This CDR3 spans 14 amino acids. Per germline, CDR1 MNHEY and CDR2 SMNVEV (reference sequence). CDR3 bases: TGTGCCAGCAGTTTAAGCCCAGGGCATAACGAGCAGTACTTC. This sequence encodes CASSLSPGHNEQYF.

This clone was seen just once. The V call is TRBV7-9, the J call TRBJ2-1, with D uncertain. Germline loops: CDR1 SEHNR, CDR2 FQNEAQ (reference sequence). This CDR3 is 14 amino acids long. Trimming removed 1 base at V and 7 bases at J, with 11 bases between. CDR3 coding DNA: TGTGCCAGCAGCTTAGTGTCGGCGAGGAATGAGCAGTTCTTC. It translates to CASSLVSARNEQFF.

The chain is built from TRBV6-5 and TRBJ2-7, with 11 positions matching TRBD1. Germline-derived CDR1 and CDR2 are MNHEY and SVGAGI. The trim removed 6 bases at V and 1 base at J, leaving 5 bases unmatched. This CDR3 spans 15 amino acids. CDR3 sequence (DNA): TGTGCCAGCAGCAGGACAGGGGGCGAATCCTACGAGCAGTACTTC. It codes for CASSRTGGESYEQYF.

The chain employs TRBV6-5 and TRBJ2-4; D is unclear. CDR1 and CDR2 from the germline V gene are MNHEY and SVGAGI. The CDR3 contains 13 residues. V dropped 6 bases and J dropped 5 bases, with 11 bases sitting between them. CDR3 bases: TGTGCCAGCAGCCCGGGTGTGGAAAACATTCAGTACTTC. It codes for CASSPGVENIQYF.

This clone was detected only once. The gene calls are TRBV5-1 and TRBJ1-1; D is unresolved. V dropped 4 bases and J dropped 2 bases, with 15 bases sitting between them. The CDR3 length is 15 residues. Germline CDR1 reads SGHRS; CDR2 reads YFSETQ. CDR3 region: CASSDRTWANTEAFF. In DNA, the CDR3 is TGCGCCAGCAGCGATCGGACGTGGGCAAACACTGAAGCTTTCTTT.

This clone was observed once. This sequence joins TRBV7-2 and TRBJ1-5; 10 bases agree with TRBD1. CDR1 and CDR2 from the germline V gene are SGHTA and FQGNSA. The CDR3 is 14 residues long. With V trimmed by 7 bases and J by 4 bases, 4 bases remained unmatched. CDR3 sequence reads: CASTRTGGNQPQHF. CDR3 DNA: TGTGCCAGCACCCGGACAGGGGGAAATCAGCCCCAGCATTTT.

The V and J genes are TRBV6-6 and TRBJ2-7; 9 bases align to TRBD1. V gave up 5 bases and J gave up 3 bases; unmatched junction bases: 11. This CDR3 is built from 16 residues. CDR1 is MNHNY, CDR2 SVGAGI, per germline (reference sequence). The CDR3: CASSAPRGQGDYEQYF. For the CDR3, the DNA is TGTGCCAGCAGTGCCCCACGGGGACAGGGCGACTACGAGCAGTACTTC.

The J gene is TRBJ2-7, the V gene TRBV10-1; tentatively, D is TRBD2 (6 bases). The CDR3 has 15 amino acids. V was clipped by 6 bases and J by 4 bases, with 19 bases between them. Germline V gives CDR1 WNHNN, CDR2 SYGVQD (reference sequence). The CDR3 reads CASSPQAEGGYEQYF. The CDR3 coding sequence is TGCGCCAGCAGCCCCCAAGCGGAAGGAGGGTACGAGCAGTACTTC.

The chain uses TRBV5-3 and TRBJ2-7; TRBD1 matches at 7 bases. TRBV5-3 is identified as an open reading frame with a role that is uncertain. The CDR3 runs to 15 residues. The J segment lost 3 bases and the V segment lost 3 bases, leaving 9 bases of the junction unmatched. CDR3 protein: CARSYLPGQSYEQYF. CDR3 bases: TGTGCCAGAAGCTACCTACCGGGACAGAGCTACGAGCAGTACTTC.

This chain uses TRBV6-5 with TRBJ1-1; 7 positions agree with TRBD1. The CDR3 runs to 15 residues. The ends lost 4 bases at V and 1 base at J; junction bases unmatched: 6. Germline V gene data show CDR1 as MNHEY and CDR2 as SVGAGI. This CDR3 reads CASSFRTGTNTEAFF. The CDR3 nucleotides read TGTGCCAGCAGTTTCCGGACAGGCACGAACACTGAAGCTTTCTTT.

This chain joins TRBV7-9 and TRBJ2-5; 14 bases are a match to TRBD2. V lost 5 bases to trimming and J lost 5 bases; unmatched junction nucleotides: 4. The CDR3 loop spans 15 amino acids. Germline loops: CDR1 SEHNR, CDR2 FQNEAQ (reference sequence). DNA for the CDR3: TGTGCCAGCAGCCAGGGACTAGCGGGAGTTGAGACCCAGTACTTC. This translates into CASSQGLAGVETQYF.

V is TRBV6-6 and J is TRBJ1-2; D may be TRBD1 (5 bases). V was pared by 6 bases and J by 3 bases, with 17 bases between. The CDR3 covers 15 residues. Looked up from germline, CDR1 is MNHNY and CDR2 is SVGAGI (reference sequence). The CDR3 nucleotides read TGTGCCAGCAGGCCGGGGGTGGCGCCCGACTATGGCTACACCTTC. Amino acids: CASRPGVAPDYGYTF.